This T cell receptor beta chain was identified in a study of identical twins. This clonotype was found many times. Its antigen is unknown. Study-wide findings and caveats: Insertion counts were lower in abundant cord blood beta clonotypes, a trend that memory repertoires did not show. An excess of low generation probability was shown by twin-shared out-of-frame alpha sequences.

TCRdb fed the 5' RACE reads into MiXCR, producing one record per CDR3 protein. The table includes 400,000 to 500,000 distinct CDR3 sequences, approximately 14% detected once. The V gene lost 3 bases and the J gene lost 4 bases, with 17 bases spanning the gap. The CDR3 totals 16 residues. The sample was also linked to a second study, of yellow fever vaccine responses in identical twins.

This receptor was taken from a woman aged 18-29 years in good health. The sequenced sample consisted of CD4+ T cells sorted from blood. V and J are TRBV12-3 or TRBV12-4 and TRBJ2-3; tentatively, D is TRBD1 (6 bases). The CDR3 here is CASSFEVGAAPDTQYF. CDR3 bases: TGTGCCAGCAGTTTCGAGGTGGGGGCTGCCCCAGATACGCAGTATTTT.